The 16 T cell receptor beta chains given below trace back to one sample, sequenced in a study of blood T cell repertoires in COVID-19. Using immunoSEQ multiplex PCR, the repertoire was profiled, and TCRdb retains in-frame clones only, with some absent. The sample yields over 90,000 clones, 81% seen once. The sequenced sample was peripheral blood. Source of these receptors: an elderly man with COVID-19, enrolled during active disease.

The V gene is TRBV28, the J gene TRBJ2-3, with 7 bases identical to TRBD1. This CDR3 contains 15 residues. V shed 6 bases and J 2 bases; nucleotides not matched to a gene: 8. Germline assignment: CDR1 MDHEN and CDR2 SYDVKM. The CDR3 here is CASRYLGQTTDTQYF. CDR3 nucleotide sequence: TGTGCCAGCAGGTACCTGGGACAGACCACAGATACGCAGTATTTT. The full variable domain, its missing parts supplied by reference TRBV28 and TRBJ2-3, is DVKVTQSSRYLVKRTGEKVFLECVQDMDHENMFWYRQDPGLGLRLIYFSYDVKMKEKGDIPEGYSVSREKKERFSLILESASTNQTSMYLCASRYLGQTTDTQYFGPGTRLTVL.

V is TRBV27 and J is TRBJ1-5; maybe TRBD1 (6 bases). V was cut by 5 bases and J by 1 base, with 24 bases left in between. Germline loops: CDR1 MNHEY, CDR2 SMNVEV (reference sequence). This CDR3 has 19 residues. CDR3 protein: CASSAARGGGVGSNQPQHF. Written as DNA, the CDR3 is TGTGCCAGCAGTGCAGCCCGAGGGGGGGGCGTAGGGAGCAATCAGCCCCAGCATTTT.

This clone has a single count. The V gene is TRBV3-1 (or the pseudogene TRBV3-2), the J gene TRBJ1-1; D unresolved. In germline, CDR1 is LGHDT, CDR2 YNNKEL (reference sequence). The V end was cut by 4 bases, the J end by 1 base, with 13 bases between. The CDR3 is 15 amino acids. Written as DNA, the CDR3 is TGTGCCAGCAGCCTCGAATACCCGGGGAACACTGAAGCTTTCTTT. Its protein is CASSLEYPGNTEAFF.

This rearrangement joins TRBV27 to TRBJ2-7, with D tentatively TRBD2 (6 bases). V lost 3 bases to trimming and J lost 3 bases, with 15 bases between them. The germline CDR1 and CDR2 sequences are MNHEY and SMNVEV (reference sequence). The CDR3 loop spans 15 amino acids. In nucleotides, the CDR3 is TGTGCCAGCAGTTTGGGTGGAGGGCCGATCTACGAGCAGTACTTC. This encodes CASSLGGGPIYEQYF.

The chain has TRBV27 and TRBJ1-1, with TRBD1 matching 9 bases. This CDR3 comprises 18 residues. The V gene end was trimmed by 3 bases and the J gene end by 0 bases; junction bases not matched to a gene: 11. Germline assignment: CDR1 MNHEY and CDR2 SMNVEV (reference sequence). CDR3 region: CASSFHRQGGLLNTEAFF. The CDR3 DNA reads as TGTGCCAGCAGTTTCCATCGACAGGGGGGGTTACTGAACACTGAAGCTTTCTTT.

The rearrangement uses TRBV6-6 and TRBJ2-7, with 7 positions matching TRBD2. Germline V gene sequence: CDR1 MNHNY, CDR2 SVGAGI (reference sequence). The CDR3 spans 15 residues. V lost 0 bases to trimming and J lost 0 bases; unmatched junction nucleotides: 2. The CDR3 loop is CASSYSGGSSYEQYF. Here the CDR3 DNA reads TGTGCCAGCAGTTACTCTGGCGGGAGCTCCTACGAGCAGTACTTC.

The chain couples TRBV20-1 to TRBJ2-3; tentative D call: TRBD2 (5 bases). The CDR3 loop spans 15 amino acids. V was trimmed by 3 bases and J by 8 bases, leaving 21 bases between them. Germline CDR1 is DFQATT and CDR2 is SNEGSKA (reference sequence). The CDR3 nucleotides read TGCAGTGCTAGTTCGGCTCTCGGACTTGGAGGTACGCAGTATTTT. It specifies CSASSALGLGGTQYF.

J is TRBJ2-1 and V is TRBV10-2, with 8 bases that match TRBD2. The CDR3 loop spans 13 amino acids. The trim removed 6 bases at V and 8 bases at J, leaving 6 bases unmatched. Germline V gene data show CDR1 as WSHSY and CDR2 as SAAADI. The CDR3 nucleotides read TGCGCCAGCAGAGTGGGACTAGTTGATGAGCAGTTCTTC. This sequence encodes CASRVGLVDEQFF.

This sequence joins TRBV29-1 and TRBJ1-5; D gene unclear. CDR1 and CDR2 from the germline V gene are SQVTM and ANQGSEA. The CDR3 contains 13 residues. Trimming left V 4 bases short and J 7 bases short, with 14 bases between. Written as DNA, the CDR3 is TGCAGCGTTGCCCCCGACAATTTCCAGCCCCAGCATTTT. This translates into CSVAPDNFQPQHF.

V and J are TRBV7-9 and TRBJ2-7; 9 positions match TRBD2. The CDR3 sequence is 14 residues long. V gave up 5 bases and J gave up 5 bases; unmatched junction bases: 7. CDR1 is SEHNR, CDR2 FQNEAQ, per germline (reference sequence). The CDR3 here is CASSRGGGVNEQYF. The CDR3 region has the DNA TGTGCCAGCAGCCGCGGCGGGGGGGTAAACGAGCAGTACTTC.

This clone is a singleton in its sample. The V call is TRBV9, the J call TRBJ2-6; TRBD1 agrees at 11 bases. This CDR3 is built from 17 residues. Germline V lookup: CDR1 SGDLS, CDR2 YYNGEE. V lost 3 bases to trimming and J lost 2 bases; unmatched junction nucleotides: 4. Here the CDR3 reads CASSGGQGAAGANVLTF. As DNA, the CDR3 is TGTGCCAGCAGCGGCGGACAGGGGGCCGCTGGGGCCAACGTCCTGACTTTC.

The chain uses TRBV11-2 and TRBJ1-3, with D unclear. From germline, CDR1 is SGHAT and CDR2 FQNNGV. This CDR3 is 16 amino acids long. V was cut by 5 bases and J by 0 bases, with 14 bases left in between. CDR3 sequence: CASSSWAVSSGNTIYF. In DNA form, the CDR3 reads TGTGCCAGCAGCAGTTGGGCAGTGAGCTCTGGAAACACCATATATTTT.

The CDR3 loop reads CAWRGTPRGYTF. CDR3 bases: TGTGCCTGGAGGGGTACCCCGCGGGGCTACACCTTC. The gene calls are TRBV30 and TRBJ1-2, with no clear D. Trimming pared 3 bases from V and 8 bases from J, leaving 13 bases between. This CDR3 is 12 amino acids long. Per germline, CDR1 GTSNPN and CDR2 SVGIG (reference sequence).

This clone was seen a handful of times. This chain connects TRBV5-1 to TRBJ1-4; no clear D. V shed 1 base and J shed 0 bases, with 7 bases lying between them. The germline V gene encodes CDR1 SGHRS and CDR2 YFSETQ. The CDR3 covers 15 residues. Written as DNA, the CDR3 is TGCGCCAGCAGCTTGCTCGGTGCAACTAATGAAAAACTGTTTTTT. It codes for CASSLLGATNEKLFF.

For this clone: The same CDR3 also results from other DNA sequences found in this sample. The chain joins TRBV5-8 to TRBJ2-4; TRBD1 matches 10 bases. The CDR3 loop spans 17 amino acids. Germline V CDR1 and CDR2: SGHTS, YDEGEE. V shed 6 bases and J 0 bases; nucleotides not matched to a gene: 9. The CDR3 protein is CASTRTGGGVAKNIQYF. The CDR3 DNA reads TGTGCCAGCACCCGGACAGGGGGTGGGGTAGCCAAAAACATTCAGTACTTC.

This CDR3 is CASSVTDNGYTF. CDR3 DNA sequence: TGTGCCAGCAGCGTAACTGACAATGGCTACACCTTC. This chain joins TRBV9 and TRBJ1-2; D not certain. Germline lookup yields CDR1 SGDLS and CDR2 YYNGEE. The germline V and J ends were trimmed by 1 base and 6 bases, with 7 bases remaining between them. The CDR3 is 12 amino acids. Drawing the rest from reference TRBV9 and TRBJ1-2, the complete variable domain is DSGVTQTPKHLITATGQRVTLRCSPRSGDLSVYWYQQSLDQGLQFLIQYYNGEERAKGNILERFSAQQFPDLHSELNLSSLELGDSALYFCASSVTDNGYTFGSGTRLTVV.